Described below is a single T cell receptor beta chain sequence and its context. With a J-beta primer mix and a sample-barcoded 5' primer, a second PCR ran roughly 6 to 11 cycles. MiXCR, run by TCRdb on the 5' RACE reads, gives a single entry per CDR3 protein. The sample includes 1.8 million or so distinct CDR3 sequences, about two fifths seen only once; the top ten take under 30%. V gave up 2 bases and J gave up 4 bases; unmatched junction bases: 4. This CDR3 region has 15 residues. The germline V gene has CDR1 MNHEY and CDR2 SVGEGT. This entry belongs to a study of blood T cells in healthy people across ages.

The receptor was derived from a human donor in good health. Sequences were obtained from blood. The V gene is TRBV6-2 or TRBV6-3, the J gene TRBJ2-1; the match to TRBD2 covers 8 bases. CDR3 in amino acids: CASSYPGGLYNEQFF. As DNA, the CDR3 is TGTGCCAGCAGTTACCCGGGGGGGCTGTACAATGAGCAGTTCTTC.